A selection of T cell receptor beta chains follows, all from one sample in a study of cytomegalovirus exposure and HLA in healthy donors. The table came from immunoSEQ multiplex PCR; TCRdb's copy has only in-frame clones and leaves some out. The data show 200,000 to 250,000 clones, about 85% seen once. Sample: PBMCs. These TCRs come from a human donor in good health. The conserved cysteine and the conserved F or W are not part of the CDR3 here.

V | CDR3
TRBV5-1 | ASSRDSIINSYEQY
TRBV5-1 | ASSLADRAHGYT
TRBV4-3 | ASSQVSGSIASNEQF
TRBV6-1 | ASLRTLQETQY
TRBV30 | AWSVRSGQGASSGGYT
TRBV10-1 | ASSDEGSGRAGRGEQF
TRBV30 | ACQQGSTEAF
TRBV20-1 | SAGGYIQY
TRBV6-6 | ASRGGGAGGYEQY
TRBV7-9 | ASSLVGSGNQPQH
TRBV4-2 | ASSHTIPEGDEQF
TRBV2 | ASSVVSDTQY
TRBV5-1 | ASSLSGPSSGANVLT
TRBV4-1 | ASSLLPGGNQPQH
TRBV6-4 | ASRMTSTDTQY
TRBV6-6 | ASRRDRVINQPQH
TRBV19 | ASSRGVTLNTEAF
TRBV5-1 | ASSLDRGYEKLF
TRBV20-1 | SAQSGPEQF
TRBV12-5 | ASGFTGGLTNEKLF
TRBV29-1 | SVEGTGAGTGELF
TRBV4-2 | ASSQDSGFGTDTQY
TRBV5-1 | ASRASGGNPKETQY
TRBV27 | ASSLRLSYQRLNEQF
TRBV18 | ASSPTSGRVYEQY
TRBV6-6 | ASSSEKGQTYEQY
TRBV4-1 | ASSQNTLATRPYNEQF
TRBV5-4 | ASSLFPKLSYEQY
TRBV7-2 | ASSLKGTSAIDEQF
TRBV7-2 | ASSPRVDTEAF
TRBV2 | ASSADRSTDTQY
TRBV10-3 | AIRGSAGGLLTDTQY
TRBV27 | ASSPMAAGGLDTQY
TRBV2 | ASSEFGRGSNEKLF
TRBV5-1 | ASSWPPRGGVGGLQETQY
TRBV5-4 | ASSSRLASYSGANVLT
TRBV11-1 | ASSSTGQGAFEQY
TRBV7-2 | ASSLIPGGAHGYT
TRBV2 | ASRRTSANTGELF
TRBV30 | AWSSPTANFYGYT
TRBV5-1 | ASSSLASTDTQY
TRBV30 | AWTQGTVQF
TRBV7-3 | ASSTQGVGDTQY
TRBV5-1 | ASSLGGAGGANTGELF
TRBV13 | ASSWNRVKNIQY
TRBV30 | AWGLAGGFSSYNEQF
TRBV25-1 | ASSDRGTGVGNTIY
TRBV5-4 | ASSQRPGLGIYNEQF
TRBV6-6 | ASSYQNNEKLF
TRBV27 | ASSLSSPGGSLYEQY
TRBV13 | ASSRRYEENIQY
TRBV27 | ASSLLASGTYEQY
TRBV27 | ASSPVRGASWDGYT
TRBV9 | ASSAGRGGTEAF
TRBV5-1 | ASSLARDRVHGYT
TRBV7-3 | ASSAGLGFDTQY
TRBV6-5 | ATREQGSGYT
TRBV7-2 | ASSFLRTPPYEQY
TRBV4-2 | ASSQDRSVSSGNTIY
TRBV4-2 | ASSQDPGLAVPFGLTSTDTQY